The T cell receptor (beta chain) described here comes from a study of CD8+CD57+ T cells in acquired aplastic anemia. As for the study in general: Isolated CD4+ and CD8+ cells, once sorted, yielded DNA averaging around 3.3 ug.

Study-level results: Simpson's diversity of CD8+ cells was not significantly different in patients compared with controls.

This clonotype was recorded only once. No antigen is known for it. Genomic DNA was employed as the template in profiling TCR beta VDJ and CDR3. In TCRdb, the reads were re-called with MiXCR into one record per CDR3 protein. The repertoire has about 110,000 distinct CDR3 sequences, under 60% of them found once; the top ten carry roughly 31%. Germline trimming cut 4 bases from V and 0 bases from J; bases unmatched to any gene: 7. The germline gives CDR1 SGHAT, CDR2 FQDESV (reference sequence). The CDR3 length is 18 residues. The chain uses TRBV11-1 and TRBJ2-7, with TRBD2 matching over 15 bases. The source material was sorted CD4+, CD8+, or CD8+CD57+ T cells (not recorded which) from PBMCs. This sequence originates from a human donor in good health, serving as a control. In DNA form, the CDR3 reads TGTGCCAGCAGCTCCGGACTAGCGGGAGGGCCGATCTCCTACGAGCAGTACTTC. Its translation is CASSSGLAGGPISYEQYF.